This T cell receptor beta chain was captured in a study of CD8+ T cells in alopecia areata. General study findings and limits: Mice showed TCR sharing more clearly than patients did, possibly owing to HLA. Affected lesional scalp, above all in alopecia totalis/universalis, was more clonal than normal scalp.

The V gene's germline CDR1 is SQVTM and CDR2 ANQGSEA. The CDR3 sequence is 15 residues long. The V segment lost 2 bases and the J segment 4 bases; nucleotides outside the gene matches: 8. TCR sequencing used cDNA made by reverse transcription of extracted RNA. Generated by immunoSEQ multiplex PCR, the TCRdb table keeps only in-frame clones and is missing some. This sample has around 60,000 clones; roughly 45% occur once, and the top ten carry roughly 51%. On this clone itself: The antigen is undetermined.

Patients with alopecia areata provided lesional scalp punch biopsies as well as peripheral blood. Both CD4+ and CD8+ T cells were separated by sorting PBMCs. The TCR was taken from a human donor with alopecia areata. The sequencing sample was made of NKG2D-low CD8+ T cells sorted from blood. The gene calls are TRBV29-1 and TRBJ2-3, with 8 positions matching TRBD2. The CDR3 spells CSVELGSGTADTQYF. CDR3 sequence (DNA): TGCAGCGTTGAACTTGGTAGCGGGACGGCAGATACGCAGTATTTT.